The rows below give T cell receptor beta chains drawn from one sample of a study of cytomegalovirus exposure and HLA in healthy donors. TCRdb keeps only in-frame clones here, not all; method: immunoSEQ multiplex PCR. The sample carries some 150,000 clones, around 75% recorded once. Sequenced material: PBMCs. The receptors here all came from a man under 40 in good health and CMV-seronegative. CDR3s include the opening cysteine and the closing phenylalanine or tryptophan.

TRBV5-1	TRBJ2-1	CASSAGQNNEQFF
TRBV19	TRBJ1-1	CASSDRKNTEAFF
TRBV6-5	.	CASSRTGLSYEQYF
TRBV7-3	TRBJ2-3	CASSLAGHTDTQYF
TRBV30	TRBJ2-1	CAWRLAGSSSYNEQFF
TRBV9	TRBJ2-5	CASSPGGAGGQETQYF
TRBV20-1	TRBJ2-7	CSASGTYEQYF
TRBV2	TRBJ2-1	CASSVLLAGGNEQFF
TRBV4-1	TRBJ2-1	CASSQDLIISRSGEQFF
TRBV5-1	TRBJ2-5	CASSYSGTSPGTQYF
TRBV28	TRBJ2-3	CASSLGLLAGGPRGASSSTDTQYF
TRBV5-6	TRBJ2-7	CASSSDRTGKSRQYF
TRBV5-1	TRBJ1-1	CASSFLGTEAFF
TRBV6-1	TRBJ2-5	CASSDPDRGTETQYF
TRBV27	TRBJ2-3	CASRRTSQDTQYF
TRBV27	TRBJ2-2	CASSPRGASGLGTGELFF
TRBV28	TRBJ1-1	CASSSTGGASEAFF
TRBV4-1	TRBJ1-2	CASSQERTEIGGRGYTF
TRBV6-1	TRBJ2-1	CASELWTDNEQFF
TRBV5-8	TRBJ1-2	CASSLTESMGYTF
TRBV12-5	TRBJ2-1	CASGLGPGGEQFF
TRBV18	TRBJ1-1	CASSPGSTEAFF
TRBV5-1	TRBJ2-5	CASGMGLGDMEQYF
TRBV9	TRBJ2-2	CASSDSRGPTGELFF
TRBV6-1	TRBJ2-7	CASSEREGGWFSYEQYF
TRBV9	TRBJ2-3	CASSIEGGQSTDTQYF
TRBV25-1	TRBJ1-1	CASYLSPGEAFF
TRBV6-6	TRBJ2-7	CASSFLYEQYF
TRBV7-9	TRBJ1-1	CSSSSDSGKMNTEAFF
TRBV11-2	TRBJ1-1	CASSPGMPEAFF
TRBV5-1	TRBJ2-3	CASSLGAGTDTQYF
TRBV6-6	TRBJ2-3	CASRTRMSADTQYF
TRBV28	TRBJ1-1	CASSFQNMNTEAFF
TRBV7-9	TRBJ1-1	CASTPYGGNTEAFF
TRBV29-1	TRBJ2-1	CSSEMPYNEQFF
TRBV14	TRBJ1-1	CASSQEGRSGEAFF
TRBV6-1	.	CASIRSPGGYEQYF
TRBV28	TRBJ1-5	CASRPGQGVYQPQHF
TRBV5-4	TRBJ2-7	CASSPGTSGKVGRGEQYF
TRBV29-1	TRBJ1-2	CSVEDREHYGYTF
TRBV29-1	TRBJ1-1	CSVLRVNTEAFF
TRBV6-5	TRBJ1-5	CASTPTGESNQPQHF
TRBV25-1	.	CASSSRPNYEQYF
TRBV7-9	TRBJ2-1	CASSPGTSGYNEQFF
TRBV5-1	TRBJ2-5	CASSLGGTSGETQYF
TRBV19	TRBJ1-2	CASTPSTGGGGGYTF
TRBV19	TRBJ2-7	CASSNTGDEQYF
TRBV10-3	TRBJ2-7	CAISYPGDGESSYEQYF
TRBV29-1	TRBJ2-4	CSVLDRGKNIQYF
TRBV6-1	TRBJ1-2	CASSEEAGSYGYTF